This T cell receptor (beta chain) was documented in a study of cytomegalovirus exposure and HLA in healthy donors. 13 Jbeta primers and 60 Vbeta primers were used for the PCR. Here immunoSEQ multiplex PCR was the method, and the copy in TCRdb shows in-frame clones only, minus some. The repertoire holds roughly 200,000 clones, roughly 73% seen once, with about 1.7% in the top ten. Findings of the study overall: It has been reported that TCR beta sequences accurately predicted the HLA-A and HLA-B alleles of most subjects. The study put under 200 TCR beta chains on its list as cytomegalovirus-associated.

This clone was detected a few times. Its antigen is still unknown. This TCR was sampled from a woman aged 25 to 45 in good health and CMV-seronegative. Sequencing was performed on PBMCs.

The CDR3 DNA reads as TGTGCCTGGAGTGACGGGGACGAGCAGTACTTC. Its translation: CAWSDGDEQYF. The chain joins TRBV30 to TRBJ2-7, with D possibly being TRBD2 (5 bases). CDR1 is GTSNPN, CDR2 SVGIG, per germline (reference sequence). Trimming took 1 base from V and 5 from J, leaving 6 bases between them. This CDR3 region has 11 residues.